This T cell receptor beta chain derives from a study of cytomegalovirus exposure and HLA in healthy donors. Use of 60 Vbeta and 13 Jbeta primers characterized the PCR. The repertoire was sequenced with immunoSEQ multiplex PCR; TCRdb's copy has only in-frame clones and lacks some. The sample lists about 160,000 clones; about 75% were seen once. This CDR3 region has 16 residues. Sequencing was performed on PBMCs. The J gene is TRBJ2-5, the V gene TRBV21-1; the DNA was not compared with TRBD2, the D call given in the table. TRBV21-1 is shown as a pseudogene. This TCR was recovered from a woman between 50 and 59 years old in good health and CMV-seropositive. The CDR3 protein is CASSREGDVSQETQYF. As DNA, the CDR3 is TGTGCCAGCAGTCGGGAGGGGGACGTATCCCAAGAGACCCAGTACTTC.